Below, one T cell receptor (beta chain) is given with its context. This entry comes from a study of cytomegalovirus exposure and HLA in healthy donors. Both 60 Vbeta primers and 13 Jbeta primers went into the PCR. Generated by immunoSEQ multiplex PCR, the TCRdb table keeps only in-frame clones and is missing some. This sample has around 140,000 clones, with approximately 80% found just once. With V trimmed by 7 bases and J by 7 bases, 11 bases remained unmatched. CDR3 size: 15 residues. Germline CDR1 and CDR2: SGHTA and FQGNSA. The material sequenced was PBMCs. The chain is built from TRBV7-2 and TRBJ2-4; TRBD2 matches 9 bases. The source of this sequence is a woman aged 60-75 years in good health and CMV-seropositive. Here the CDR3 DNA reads TGTGCCAGCACCCCACATAGCGGGAGTGGGAACATTCAGTACTTC. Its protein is CASTPHSGSGNIQYF.